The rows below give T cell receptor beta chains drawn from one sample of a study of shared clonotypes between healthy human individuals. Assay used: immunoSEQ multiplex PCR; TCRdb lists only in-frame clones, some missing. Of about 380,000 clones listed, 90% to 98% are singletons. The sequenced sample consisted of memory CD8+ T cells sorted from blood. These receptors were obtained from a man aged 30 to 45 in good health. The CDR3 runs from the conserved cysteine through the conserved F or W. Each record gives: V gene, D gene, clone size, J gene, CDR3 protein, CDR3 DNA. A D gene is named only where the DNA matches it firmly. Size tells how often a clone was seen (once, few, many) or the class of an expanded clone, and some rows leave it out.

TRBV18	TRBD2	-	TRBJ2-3	CASSELAGGTTDTQYF	TGTGCCAGCTCGGAGTTAGCGGGAGGGACCACAGATACGCAGTATTTT
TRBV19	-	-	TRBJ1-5	CASSRQPGVSNQPQHF	TGTGCCAGTAGTCGTCAACCAGGGGTTAGCAATCAGCCCCAGCATTTT
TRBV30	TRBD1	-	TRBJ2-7	CAWSVGQGAYEQYF	TGTGCCTGGAGTGTCGGCCAGGGGGCCTACGAGCAGTACTTC
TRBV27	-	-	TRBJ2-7	CASSLPGLPTYEQYF	TGTGCCAGCAGTTTACCGGGACTGCCTACCTACGAGCAGTACTTC
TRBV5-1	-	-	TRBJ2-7	CASISGYEQYF	TGCGCCAGCATTAGCGGCTACGAGCAGTACTTC
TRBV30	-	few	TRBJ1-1	CACQKPGGHGTEAFF	TGTGCCTGCCAAAAACCGGGGGGGCACGGCACTGAAGCTTTCTTT
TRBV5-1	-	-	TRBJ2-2	CASSLELSLNTGELFF	TGCGCCAGCAGCTTGGAACTTTCATTGAACACCGGGGAGCTGTTTTTT
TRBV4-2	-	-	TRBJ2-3	CASSQGGRLPFF	TGTGCCAGCAGCCAAGGGGGGAGGCTCCCATTTTTT
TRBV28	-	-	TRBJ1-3	CASSPTRHTVSGNTIYF	TGTGCCAGCAGTCCGACTCGGCACACAGTTTCAGGAAACACCATATATTTT
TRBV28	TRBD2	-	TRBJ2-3	CASSRTGTSGKTDTQYF	TGTGCCAGCAGTCGGACTGGGACTAGCGGGAAAACAGATACGCAGTATTTT
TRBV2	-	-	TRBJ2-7	CASRRVVDEQYF	TGTGCCAGCAGGCGGGTTGTTGACGAGCAGTACTTC
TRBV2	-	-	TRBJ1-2	CASSDWGVGYGYTF	TGTGCCAGCAGTGACTGGGGTGTGGGGTATGGCTACACCTTC
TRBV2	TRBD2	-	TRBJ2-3	CATRLAGGPSDTQYF	TGTGCCACCAGACTAGCGGGAGGGCCGTCAGATACGCAGTATTTT
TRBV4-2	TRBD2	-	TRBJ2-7	CASSQEMLAGGREQYF	TGTGCCAGCAGCCAAGAGATGCTAGCGGGAGGGCGCGAGCAGTACTTC
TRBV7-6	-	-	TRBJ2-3	CASSLLALIGDTQYF	TGTGCCAGCAGCTTATTAGCTTTGATCGGGGATACGCAGTATTTT
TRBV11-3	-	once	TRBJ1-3	CASSLESGNTIYF	TGTGCCAGCAGCTTAGAGTCGGGAAACACCATATATTTT
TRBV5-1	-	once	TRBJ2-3	CASSLWREGDTQYF	TGCGCCAGCAGCTTGTGGCGGGAAGGGGATACGCAGTATTTT
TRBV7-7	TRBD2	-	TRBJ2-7	CASSLVVTSGLTYEQYF	TGTGCTAGCAGCTTAGTGGTCACTAGCGGTTTAACTTACGAGCAGTACTTC
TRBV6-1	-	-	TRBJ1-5	CASSKTPSNQPQHF	TGTGCCAGCAGTAAGACACCCAGCAATCAGCCCCAGCATTTT
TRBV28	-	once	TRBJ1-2	CASRPGSYGYTF	TGTGCCAGCAGACCGGGGTCCTATGGCTACACCTTC
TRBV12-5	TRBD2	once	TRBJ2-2	CASGYRTSGSPTGELFF	TGTGCTAGTGGCTACCGGACTAGCGGGTCACCCACCGGGGAGCTGTTTTTT
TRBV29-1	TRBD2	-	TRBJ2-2	CSGGGMATGELFF	TGCAGCGGCGGGGGAATGGCCACCGGGGAGCTGTTTTTT
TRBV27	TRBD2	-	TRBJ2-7	CASSPLAGRYEQYF	TGTGCCAGCAGTCCACTAGCGGGGCGTTACGAGCAGTACTTC
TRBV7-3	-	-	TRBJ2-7	CASSLFGRGEQYF	TGTGCCAGCAGCTTATTCGGCAGGGGCGAGCAGTACTTC
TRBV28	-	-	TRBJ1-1	CASSATENTEAFF	TGTGCCAGCAGTGCTACAGAGAACACTGAAGCTTTCTTT
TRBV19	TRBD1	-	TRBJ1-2	CASSPPRTGGSYTF	TGTGCCAGTAGTCCTCCCCGGACAGGGGGAAGCTACACCTTC
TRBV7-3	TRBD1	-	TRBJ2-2	CASSPGTDPGELFF	TGTGCCAGCAGCCCCGGGACAGACCCCGGGGAGCTGTTTTTT
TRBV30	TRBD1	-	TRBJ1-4	CAWRAGTVHPTEKLFF	TGTGCCTGGAGGGCCGGGACAGTACATCCTACTGAAAAACTGTTTTTT
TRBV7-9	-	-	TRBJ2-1	CASSLIRAFSYNEQFF	TGTGCCAGCAGCTTAATTCGGGCGTTCTCCTACAATGAGCAGTTCTTC
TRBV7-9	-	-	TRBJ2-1	CASSLGDFYRNEQFF	TGTGCCAGCAGCTTAGGAGACTTCTACCGAAATGAGCAGTTCTTC
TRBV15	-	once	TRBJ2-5	CATSRGREPQETQYF	TGTGCCACCAGCAGAGGGCGAGAGCCCCAAGAGACCCAGTACTTC
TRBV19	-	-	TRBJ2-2	CASSSGFTGELFF	TGTGCCAGTAGTTCGGGTTTCACCGGGGAGCTGTTTTTT
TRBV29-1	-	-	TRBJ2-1	CSGGDSYNEQFF	TGCAGTGGCGGTGACTCCTACAATGAGCAGTTCTTC
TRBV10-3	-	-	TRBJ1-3	CAISEWVRLPAGNTIYF	TGTGCCATCAGTGAGTGGGTCCGCCTGCCCGCTGGAAACACCATATATTTT
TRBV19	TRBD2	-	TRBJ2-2	CASSITRLAGVVELFF	TGTGCCAGTAGTATTACGAGACTAGCGGGAGTCGTGGAGCTGTTTTTT
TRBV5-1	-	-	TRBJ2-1	CASSLSGSYNEQFF	TGCGCCAGCAGCTTAAGCGGCTCCTACAATGAGCAGTTCTTC
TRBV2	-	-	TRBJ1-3	CASSERVYTIYF	TGTGCCAGCAGTGAGAGGGTTTACACCATATATTTT
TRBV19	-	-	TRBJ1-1	CASSTTANTEAFF	TGTGCCAGTAGTACCACAGCAAACACTGAAGCTTTCTTT
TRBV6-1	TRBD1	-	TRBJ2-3	CASSEGTGGTDTQYF	TGTGCCAGCAGTGAGGGGACAGGGGGCACAGATACGCAGTATTTT
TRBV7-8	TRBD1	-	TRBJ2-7	CASSSGTAGYEQYF	TGTGCCAGCAGCTCAGGGACAGCCGGCTACGAGCAGTACTTC
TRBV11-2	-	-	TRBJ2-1	CAYSTSSYNEQFF	TGTGCCTACAGTACCAGCTCCTACAATGAGCAGTTCTTC
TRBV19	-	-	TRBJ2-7	CASSGRGVLGAYEQYF	TGTGCCAGTAGCGGGAGAGGCGTTCTTGGGGCCTACGAGCAGTACTTC
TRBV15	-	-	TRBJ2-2	CATSPLGQNTGELFF	TGTGCCACCAGCCCGCTGGGACAGAACACCGGGGAGCTGTTTTTT
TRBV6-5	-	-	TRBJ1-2	CASSYSGFPIPYGYTF	TGTGCCAGCAGTTACTCAGGTTTCCCGATACCCTATGGCTACACCTTC
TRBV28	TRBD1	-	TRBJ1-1	CASSLEDRGAFF	TGTGCCAGCAGTTTGGAAGACAGGGGAGCTTTCTTT
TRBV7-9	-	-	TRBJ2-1	CASSSDLKPQTRFYEQFF	TGTGCCAGCAGCTCCGACTTGAAACCGCAGACTAGATTCTATGAGCAGTTCTTC
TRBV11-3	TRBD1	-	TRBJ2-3	CASSHTGGTQYF	TGTGCCAGCAGCCATACAGGGGGTACGCAGTATTTT
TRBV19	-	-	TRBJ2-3	CASSLMDSLTDTQYF	TGTGCCAGTAGTTTAATGGACAGCCTCACAGATACGCAGTATTTT
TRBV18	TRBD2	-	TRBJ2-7	CASSPDLAGYYEQYF	TGTGCCAGCTCACCAGATCTAGCGGGGTACTACGAGCAGTACTTC
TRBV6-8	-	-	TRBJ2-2	CASSYMTGELFF	TGTGCCAGCAGTTATATGACCGGGGAGCTGTTTTTT
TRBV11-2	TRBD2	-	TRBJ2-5	CASSSTNSGMGQETQYF	TGTGCCAGCAGCTCAACCAATAGCGGGATGGGACAAGAGACCCAGTACTTC